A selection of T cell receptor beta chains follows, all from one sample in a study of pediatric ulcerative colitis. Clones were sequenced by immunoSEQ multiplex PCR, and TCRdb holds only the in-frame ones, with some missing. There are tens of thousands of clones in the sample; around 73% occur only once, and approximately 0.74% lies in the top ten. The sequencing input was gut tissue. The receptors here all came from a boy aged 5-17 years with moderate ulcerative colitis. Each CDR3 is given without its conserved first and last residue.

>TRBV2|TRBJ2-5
ASSTPGQGTETQY
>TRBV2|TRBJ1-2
ASRTGGLDYGYT
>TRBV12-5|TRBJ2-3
ASGRGSSTDTQY
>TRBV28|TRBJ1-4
ASSWGSTNEKLF
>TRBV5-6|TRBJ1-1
ASSLRSMNTEAF
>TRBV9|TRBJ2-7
ASSGTDSYEQY
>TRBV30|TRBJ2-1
AWRGEGSNEQF
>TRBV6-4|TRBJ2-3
ASSGLAGGTDTQY
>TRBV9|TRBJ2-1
ASSVLGLVYNEQF
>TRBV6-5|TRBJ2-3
ASTVPGTQDTQY
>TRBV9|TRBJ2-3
ASSVGLADTDTQY
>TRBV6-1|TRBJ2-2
ASSYSGSGTGELF
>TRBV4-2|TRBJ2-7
ASSQEFEGEQY
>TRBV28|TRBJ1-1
ASSLVGRKNTEAF
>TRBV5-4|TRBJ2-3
ASSLAGREPSTDTQY
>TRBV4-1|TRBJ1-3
ASSQDFRGNTIY
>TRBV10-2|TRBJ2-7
ASSETSGNVYEQY
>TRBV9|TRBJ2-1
ASSAKTPHGSNEQF
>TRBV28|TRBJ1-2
ASSLLYRDGYT
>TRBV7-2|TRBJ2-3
ASSSRGWGRSTDTQY
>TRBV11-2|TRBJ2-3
ASSSPFSGKYTDTQY
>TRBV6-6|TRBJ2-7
ASSYRASGEVEQY
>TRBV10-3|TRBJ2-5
AINDRGVGYQETQY
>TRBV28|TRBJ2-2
ASSPQGGYTGELF
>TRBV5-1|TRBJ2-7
ASSLGSGASGPAYEQY
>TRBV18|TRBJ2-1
ASSPQTSVSYNEQF
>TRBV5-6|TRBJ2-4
ASSPGGLAGTNIQY
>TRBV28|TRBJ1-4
ASKTGTGGFTNEKLF
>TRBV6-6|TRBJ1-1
ASSYRGGTEAF
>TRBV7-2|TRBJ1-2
ASSLVVGESYGYT
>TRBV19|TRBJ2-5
ASNSGVTQY
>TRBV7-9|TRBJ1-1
ACRGEAEAF
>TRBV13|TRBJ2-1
ASSSLDRTAPSYEQF
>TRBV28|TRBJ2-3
ASSLFGGSSTDTQY
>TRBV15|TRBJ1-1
ATSRDFYTEAF
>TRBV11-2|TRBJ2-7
ASSWTGRDYEQY
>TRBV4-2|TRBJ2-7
ASSQVGVYEQY
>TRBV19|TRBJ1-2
ASRSDRDGYT
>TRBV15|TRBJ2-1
ATSRVYNEQF
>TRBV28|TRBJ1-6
ATDGAGSLRNSPLH
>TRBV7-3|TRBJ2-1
ASSLEQGRNEQF
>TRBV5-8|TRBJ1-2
ASSRPGVSYGYT
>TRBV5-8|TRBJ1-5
ASSVPGTGGVQPQH
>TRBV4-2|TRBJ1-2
ASSQDLETGLWDYGYT
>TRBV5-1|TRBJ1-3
ASSLNRDRGGNTIY
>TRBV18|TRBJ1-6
ASSPVMGQGLSPLH
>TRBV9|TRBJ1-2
ASSTHGAPEGYT
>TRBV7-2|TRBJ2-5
ASSFVGGETQY
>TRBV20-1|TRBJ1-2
SAKGNGYT